The present T cell receptor beta chain was sequenced within a study of blood T cells in healthy people across ages. General study findings and limits: Possibly confounding the expanded clonotype changes was the fact that donor CMV status was unknown.

Primers used in a second PCR of roughly 6 to 12 cycles were a sample-barcoded 5' primer and a J-beta primer mix. Via MiXCR, TCRdb re-called the 5' RACE reads, giving one row per CDR3 protein. Here the sample spans approximately 1.5 million distinct CDR3 sequences, 30% to 35% being singletons. This clonotype was detected many times. The target antigen is unknown. Germline lookup yields CDR1 KGHSH and CDR2 LQKENI. Between the trimmed V and J ends, which lost 8 bases and 0 bases, there was a span of 8 bases. There are 14 residues in the CDR3. Whenever a sample was processed, at least 7 million PBMCs were isolated.

This rearrangement joins TRBV18 to TRBJ2-6; D is undetermined. The sequencing sample was made of blood. The clonotype comes from a woman aged 25 to 39 in good health. The chain's CDR3 is CASSPPSGANVLTF. The CDR3 DNA reads as TGTGCCAGCAGTCCCCCCTCTGGGGCCAACGTCCTGACTTTC.